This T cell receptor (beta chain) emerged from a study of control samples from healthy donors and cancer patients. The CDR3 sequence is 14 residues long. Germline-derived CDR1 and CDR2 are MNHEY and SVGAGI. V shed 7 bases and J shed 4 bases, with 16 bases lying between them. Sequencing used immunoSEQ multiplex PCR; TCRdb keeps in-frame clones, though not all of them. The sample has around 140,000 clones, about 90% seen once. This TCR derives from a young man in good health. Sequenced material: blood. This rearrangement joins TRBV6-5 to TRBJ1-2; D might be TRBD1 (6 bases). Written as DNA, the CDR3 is TGTGCCAGCACTGGGACCCGGGGGGCCTATGGCTACACCTTC. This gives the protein CASTGTRGAYGYTF.